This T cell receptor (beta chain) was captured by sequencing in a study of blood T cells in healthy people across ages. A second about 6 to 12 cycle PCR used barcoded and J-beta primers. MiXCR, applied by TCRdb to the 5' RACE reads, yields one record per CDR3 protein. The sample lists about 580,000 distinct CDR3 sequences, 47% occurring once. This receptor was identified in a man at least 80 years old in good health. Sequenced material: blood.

In DNA, the CDR3 is TGTGCCAGCAGCCGGGAGGGACAGACCTACGAGCAGTACTTC. It translates to CASSREGQTYEQYF. This chain uses TRBV7-9 with TRBJ2-7; weak D call: TRBD2 (8 bases). This CDR3 is 14 amino acids long. Germline-derived CDR1 and CDR2 are SEHNR and FQNEAQ (reference sequence). V was pared by 5 bases and J by 2 bases, with 13 bases between.